This TCR beta chain stems from a study of blood T cell repertoires in COVID-19. Study-wide context: Specimens from acute and convalescent COVID-19 originated in the United States, Italy and Spain. PBMCs, B-cell-depleted T cells, or T cells were the source of the cDNA or gDNA that made up the material.

The V gene end was trimmed by 6 bases and the J gene end by 3 bases; junction bases not matched to a gene: 3. The CDR3 covers 13 residues. Per the germline V gene, CDR1 is MNHEY and CDR2 is SVGAGI. Authors' data handling: Estimation of nucleated cell counts was performed using reference gene primer amplification. Data came from immunoSEQ multiplex PCR; TCRdb stores just in-frame clones and leaves some out. V, J and clone size were drawn from that table, and D and trimming were deduced from the DNA. The sample consists of 150,000 to 200,000 clones, about 87% of them appearing once. This chain uses TRBV6-5 with TRBJ1-2; 8 bases agree with TRBD1. The sequenced sample was peripheral blood. This clonotype was obtained from a woman aged 25 to 39 with acute or convalescent COVID-19. CDR3 in DNA: TGTGCCAGCAGGACGGACAGGGACTATGGCTACACCTTC. Its translation: CASRTDRDYGYTF.